This TCR beta chain was recovered during a study of radiotherapy plus CTLA-4 blockade in lung cancer. Study information: Objective responses were documented in about 20% of patients, with disease control in about 28%.

Generated by immunoSEQ multiplex PCR, the TCRdb table keeps only in-frame clones and is missing some. Among about 45,000 clones listed, approximately 67% were seen once. Receiving focal radiation plus CTLA-4 blockade with ipilimumab were patients who had chemo-refractory metastatic non-small-cell lung cancer. Worth noting for this clone: Antigen unknown.

The study, taken as a whole, reports: Interferon-beta and early blood T cell clone dynamics reportedly predicted response best. The study found tumor-derived TCR clones expanded in blood after radiotherapy plus ipilimumab.

The V and J ends lost 5 bases and 6 bases respectively, with 17 bases between them. Germline V lookup: CDR1 SGHAT, CDR2 FQDESV (reference sequence). The length of the CDR3 is 15 residues. This rearrangement joins TRBV11-1 to TRBJ2-1, with D hard to call. This receptor was identified in a human donor with non-small cell lung cancer who had a partial response to radiotherapy plus ipilimumab. Sequencing was performed on peripheral blood, taken from a patient treated with radiotherapy plus ipilimumab. CDR3 nucleotides: TGTGCCAGCAGCGCTTTACCCCAGATCCCCAATGAGCAGTTCTTC. Residues: CASSALPQIPNEQFF.